The 2 T cell receptor beta chains given below trace back to one sample, sequenced in a study of glioma-infiltrating T cells. Using RNA template, CDR3s of TCR alpha and beta were amplified with iRepertoire arm-PCR. MiXCR, run by TCRdb on the multiplex PCR reads, gives a single entry per CDR3 protein. The profile shows under 200,000 distinct CDR3 sequences, around 40% of them singletons. The sample consisted of glioma tissue, nonneoplastic brain tissue, or PBMCs (not recorded which). The receptors were gathered from a human donor with low-grade glioma or glioblastoma, undergoing nonglioma brain surgery, or in good health (not recorded which).

The V call is TRBV12-3 or TRBV12-4, the J call TRBJ2-7, with 9 positions matching TRBD2. The CDR3 consists of 16 residues. V was clipped by 6 bases and J by 3 bases; unmatched bases: 12. CDR3 sequence: CASSPTTLAGFYEQYF. The CDR3 region has the DNA TGTGCCAGCAGCCCCACAACTCTAGCGGGGTTCTACGAGCAGTACTTC.

With regard to this clonotype: The junction departs from germline at one end; a sequencing error may be responsible. This chain links TRBV7-9 with TRBJ2-5; D not resolved. There are 15 residues in the CDR3. Germline-derived CDR1 and CDR2 are SEHNR and FQNEAQ (reference sequence). This CDR3 is CASSQDVGLDETQYF. DNA for the CDR3: TGCGCCAGCAGCCAAGATGTTGGCCTAGACGAGACCCAGTACTTC.